The 31 T cell receptor beta chains below all came from one sample that was sequenced in a study of T cell repertoires in cytomegalovirus infection. Their specific antigens are unknown. Each CDR3 protein gets one entry after TCRdb re-called the reads with MiXCR. The data contain approximately 770,000 distinct CDR3 sequences, about 29% of them singletons. The sequencing here drew on cultured CD8+ T cells from PBMCs, taken from culture after CMV antigen stimulation. The receptors come from a human donor in good health (CMV status not recorded). Some clones in this sample may be carry-over from other donors' samples.

This chain links TRBV6-1 with TRBJ2-1, with 13 positions matching TRBD2. CDR1 and CDR2 from the germline V gene are MNHNS and SASEGT. J gave up 4 bases and V 6 bases, and 3 bases lay outside the gene matches. The CDR3 totals 15 residues. The CDR3 DNA reads TGTGCCAGCAGAAGACTAGCGGGGGGTTACAATGAGCAGTTCTTC. Amino acid sequence: CASRRLAGGYNEQFF.

This clonotype occurred a few times. J is TRBJ2-1 and V is TRBV4-1, with D perhaps assigned TRBD1 or TRBD2 (5 bases each). CDR3 size: 13 residues. V was pared by 8 bases and J by 4 bases, with 12 bases between. CDR1 MGHRA and CDR2 YSYEKL come from the germline V gene. CDR3 protein: CASGASLYNEQFF. The CDR3 region has the DNA TGCGCCAGCGGGGCTAGCCTGTACAATGAGCAGTTCTTC.

The chain carries TRBV7-2 and TRBJ2-5; tentatively, D is TRBD1 (6 bases). The germline V gene has CDR1 SGHTA and CDR2 FQGNSA. Trimming cost V 6 bases and J 3 bases, with 11 bases left between them. The CDR3 loop spans 13 amino acids. CDR3 nucleotides: TGTGCCAGCAGACCTCACAGGGAAGAGACCCAGTACTTC. This gives the protein CASRPHREETQYF.

The sample holds a few counts of this clonotype. The chain links TRBV7-6 to TRBJ2-1; D unclear. Germline CDR1 SGHVS, CDR2 FNYEAQ. Trimming cost V 4 bases and J 9 bases, with 10 bases left between them. CDR3 length: 12 amino acids. CDR3 sequence: CASSSPKREQFF. The CDR3, as DNA: TGTGCCAGCAGCTCACCCAAACGTGAGCAGTTCTTC.

This clonotype was observed a handful of times. This chain joins TRBV11-1 and TRBJ1-1; D is uncertain. The V and J ends lost 3 bases and 2 bases respectively, with 10 bases between them. Germline CDR1 SGHAT, CDR2 FQDESV (reference sequence). The CDR3 has 14 amino acids. DNA of the CDR3: TGTGCCAGCAGCTTGGATGGCTCCAACACTGAAGCTTTCTTT. Its protein product is CASSLDGSNTEAFF.

The chain combines TRBV20-1 with TRBJ2-7; 8 bases agree with TRBD2. Losses at the gene ends were 1 base for V and 0 bases for J; bases not matched to a gene: 5. Looked up from germline, CDR1 is DFQATT and CDR2 is SNEGSKA (reference sequence). The CDR3 runs 15 residues. The DNA for the CDR3 is TGCAGTGCTAGAGGGGGCGGGGGGAGCTCCTACGAGCAGTACGTC. Translated: CSARGGGGSSYEQYV.

This chain links TRBV5-5 with TRBJ1-5; 7 bases are a match to TRBD1. This CDR3 spans 16 amino acids. V was clipped by 2 bases and J by 3 bases; unmatched bases: 8. Germline values: CDR1 SGHKS, CDR2 YYEKEE (reference sequence). As DNA, the CDR3 is TGTGCCAGCAGCTTCGAGTGGACAGGACTCAATCAGCCCCAGCATTTT. Encoded protein: CASSFEWTGLNQPQHF.

This clonotype was observed at least ten times. The chain links TRBV12-3 or TRBV12-4 to TRBJ1-3; D is unresolved. With 3 bases removed from V and 0 bases from J, the gap between germline ends came to 12 bases. The CDR3 totals 16 residues. The chain's CDR3 is CASSLGLGGSGNTIYF. CDR3 coding DNA: TGTGCCAGCAGTTTGGGTTTGGGTGGCTCTGGAAACACCATATATTTT.

This chain uses TRBV28 with TRBJ2-1; 10 bases are shared with TRBD1. The V and J ends lost 2 bases and 6 bases, in that order; junction bases with no gene match: 7. CDR3 length: 16 residues. Germline V CDR1 and CDR2: MDHEN, SYDVKM. The CDR3 nucleotides are TGTGCCAGCAGTTTAGTTGGGACAGGGGTTCCCAATGAGCAGTTCTTC. The encoded protein is CASSLVGTGVPNEQFF.

This clonotype was observed a few times. This rearrangement joins TRBV4-1 to TRBJ2-3; weak D call: TRBD2 (5 bases). CDR3 length equals 16 residues. Trimming left V 0 bases short and J 2 bases short, with 12 bases between. CDR1 and CDR2 (germline): MGHRA, YSYEKL. The CDR3 sequence: CASSQEWSGVTDTQYF. CDR3 DNA: TGCGCCAGCAGCCAAGAATGGAGCGGAGTCACAGATACGCAGTATTTT.

V is TRBV25-1 and J is TRBJ1-1; the D is unclear. Germline CDR1 MGHDK, CDR2 SYGVNS. The CDR3 is made up of 15 amino acids. The V end lost 1 base, the J end lost 3 bases, and 12 bases lay between the germline ends. Here the CDR3 reads CASSEFFLTDTEAFF. The CDR3 nucleotides are TGTGCCAGCAGTGAATTTTTCCTGACTGACACTGAAGCTTTCTTT.

The chain carries TRBV10-2 and TRBJ1-2; 8 nucleotides match TRBD1. The CDR3 sequence is 16 residues long. After removal of 2 bases from V and 6 bases from J, the junction contained 11 bases not matched to a gene. Germline-derived CDR1 and CDR2 are WSHSY and SAAADI. CDR3 nucleotide sequence: TGCGCCAGCAGTGAGGAGTCGGACAGGGTTTTAGATGGCTACACCTTC. The encoded protein is CASSEESDRVLDGYTF.

This clonotype was seen a handful of times. This rearrangement joins TRBV5-6 to TRBJ2-1; 11 bases fit TRBD2. V dropped 4 bases and J dropped 4; count of bases not matched to a gene: 7. CDR1 is SGHDT and CDR2 is YYEEEE in the germline V gene. The CDR3 totals 16 residues. The CDR3 nucleotides are TGTGCCAGCAGCAATAGCGGGGGGGCCAGGTACAATGAGCAGTTCTTC. As protein: CASSNSGGARYNEQFF.

V and J are TRBV6-2 or TRBV6-3 and TRBJ2-7, with 13 positions matching TRBD2. There are 16 residues in the CDR3. V shed 3 bases and J 3 bases; nucleotides not matched to a gene: 5. The germline CDR1 and CDR2 sequences are MNHEY and SVGEGT. The CDR3 protein is CASSYGLAGVGYEQYV. The DNA for the CDR3 is TGTGCCAGCAGTTATGGACTAGCGGGAGTAGGCTACGAGCAGTACGTC.

V is TRBV28 and J is TRBJ2-2, with a possible D match to TRBD1 (5 bases). The V gene's germline CDR1 is MDHEN and CDR2 SYDVKM. This CDR3 has 16 amino acids. Trimming shortened V by 3 bases and J by 0 bases, and 11 bases separated the two germline ends. CDR3 sequence (DNA): TGTGCCAGCAGTTTCCCACAGGAGTCGAACACCGGGGAGCTGTTTTTT. Its translation: CASSFPQESNTGELFF. The variable domain in full, with the rest retrieved from reference TRBV28 and TRBJ2-2, is DVKVTQSSRYLVKRTGEKVFLECVQDMDHENMFWYRQDPGLGLRLIYFSYDVKMKEKGDIPEGYSVSREKKERFSLILESASTNQTSMYLCASSFPQESNTGELFFGEGSRLTVL.

In this sample, this clonotype turned up many times. V gene TRBV28 combines with J gene TRBJ2-7, with 12 bases aligning to TRBD2. V was clipped by 8 bases and J by 4 bases; unmatched bases: 9. The germline V gene has CDR1 MDHEN and CDR2 SYDVKM. This CDR3 is built from 15 residues. The CDR3 DNA reads as TGTGCCAGCTCGTCCCTAGCGGGGGGGAGTTACGAGCAGTACGTC. Its translation is CASSSLAGGSYEQYV.

The chain has TRBV10-1 and TRBJ2-1; TRBD2 might be the D (6 bases). The V and J ends lost 5 bases and 7 bases respectively, with 27 bases between them. CDR3 length: 18 amino acids. Looked up from germline, CDR1 is WNHNN and CDR2 is SYGVQD (reference sequence). CDR3 residues: CASSPRNVLVKGGNEQFF. As DNA, the CDR3 is TGCGCCAGCAGTCCCAGGAACGTTTTGGTAAAAGGAGGGAATGAGCAGTTCTTC.

The chain's CDR3 is CASTFLSGGPDTQYF. The CDR3, as DNA: TGTGCCAGCACTTTCCTCTCGGGGGGGCCTGATACGCAGTATTTT. The rearrangement uses TRBV6-5 and TRBJ2-3, with 8 positions matching TRBD2. In germline, CDR1 is MNHEY, CDR2 SVGAGI. With V trimmed by 7 bases and J by 6 bases, 12 bases remained unmatched. The CDR3 runs to 15 residues.

The gene calls are TRBV12-3 or TRBV12-4 and TRBJ2-5; the D is unclear. V gave up 2 bases and J gave up 0 bases, with 13 bases separating them. The CDR3 covers 16 residues. CDR3 nucleotides: TGTGCCAGCAGTTTATATGAGAACCGATACCAAGAGACCCAGTACTTC. Translating gives CASSLYENRYQETQYF.

This clonotype was counted only a few times. The DNA for the CDR3 is TGTGCCAGCAGTCCTACAGTGGGCCTCTCTGGGGCCAACGTCCTGACTTTC. Protein: CASSPTVGLSGANVLTF. The chain links TRBV6-1 to TRBJ2-6; D is ambiguous. In germline, CDR1 is MNHNS, CDR2 SASEGT. The CDR3 is made up of 17 amino acids. Trimming removed 5 bases at V and 0 bases at J, with 14 bases between.

This clonotype was seen a handful of times. The rearrangement links TRBV29-1 to TRBJ1-2, with a tentative D call TRBD1 (5 bases). The length of the CDR3 is 18 residues. Germline-derived CDR1 and CDR2 are SQVTM and ANQGSEA. Trimming took 0 bases from V and 4 from J, leaving 24 bases between them. The CDR3 sequence: CSVEDQVKFREWGYGYTF. CDR3 bases: TGCAGCGTTGAAGACCAGGTTAAGTTCAGGGAGTGGGGCTATGGCTACACCTTC. Based on the CDR3 plus reference TRBV29-1 and TRBJ1-2, the full variable domain is SAVISQKPSRDICQRGTSLTIQCQVDSQVTMMFWYRQQPGQSLTLIATANQGSEATYESGFVIDKFPISRPNLTFSTLTVSNMSPEDSSIYLCSVEDQVKFREWGYGYTFGSGTRLTVV.

The chain carries TRBV18 and TRBJ1-1, with D hard to call. The length of the CDR3 is 14 residues. Germline V gene data show CDR1 as KGHSH and CDR2 as LQKENI. V was clipped by 6 bases and J by 4 bases, with 15 bases between them. The CDR3 is CASSLADAGTEAFF. CDR3 sequence (DNA): TGTGCCAGCTCGCTGGCGGATGCGGGCACTGAAGCTTTCTTT.

Many counts were recorded for this clonotype. The rearrangement links TRBV7-9 to TRBJ2-2; the D is unclear. The ends were cut back, 2 bases at V and 6 bases at J, with 10 bases in the middle. CDR1 is SEHNR, CDR2 FQNEAQ, per germline (reference sequence). This CDR3 is built from 14 residues. The CDR3 DNA is TGTGCCAGCAGCTTACCTGAGTCCCCCGGGGAGCTGTTTTTT. It encodes CASSLPESPGELFF.

The chain combines TRBV28 with TRBJ2-5; no reliable D call. Germline V gene data show CDR1 as MDHEN and CDR2 as SYDVKM. This CDR3 is 14 amino acids long. The V end lost 6 bases, the J end lost 1 base, and 12 bases lay between the germline ends. The CDR3 sequence: CASSPRVGQETQYF. The CDR3 DNA sequence: TGTGCCAGCAGCCCCCGCGTAGGCCAAGAGACCCAGTACTTC.

The chain combines TRBV7-9 with TRBJ2-6, with 11 bases that match TRBD2. The germline gives CDR1 SEHNR, CDR2 FQNEAQ (reference sequence). The CDR3 totals 18 residues. The V segment lost 5 bases and the J segment 0 bases; nucleotides outside the gene matches: 6. CDR3 DNA: TGTGCCAGCAGCGCGGGACTAGCGGTGATCTCTGGGGCCAACGTCCTGACTTTC. Translated: CASSAGLAVISGANVLTF. The full variable domain, in which reference TRBV7-9 and TRBJ2-6 provide the parts outside the CDR3, is DTGVSQNPRHKITKRGQNVTFRCDPISEHNRLYWYRQTLGQGPEFLTYFQNEAQLEKSRLLSDRFSAERPKGSFSTLEIQRTEQGDSAMYLCASSAGLAVISGANVLTFGAGSRLTVL.

The chain uses TRBV19 and TRBJ1-1; TRBD1 matches 12 bases. There are 13 residues in the CDR3. V lost 4 bases to trimming and J lost 11 bases; unmatched junction nucleotides: 5. CDR1 and CDR2 (germline): LNHDA, SQIVND (reference sequence). This chain's CDR3 is CASSTGTGGDAFF. The CDR3, as DNA: TGTGCCAGTAGTACAGGGACAGGGGGCGACGCTTTCTTT.

This clonotype appeared many times. The chain is built from TRBV7-2 and TRBJ1-4; possibly TRBD1 for D (6 bases). The CDR3 runs 14 residues. Germline CDR1 SGHTA, CDR2 FQGNSA. Trimming left V 1 base short and J 6 bases short, with 9 bases between. CDR3 coding DNA: TGTGCCAGCAGCTTAGTGGCAGGGGATGAAAAACTGTTTTTT. It encodes CASSLVAGDEKLFF.

This clonotype was observed a single time. The chain employs TRBV19 and TRBJ1-6; no clear D gene. Germline lookup yields CDR1 LNHDA and CDR2 SQIVND (reference sequence). The CDR3 is made up of 14 amino acids. V lost 3 bases and J lost 7, with 10 bases in between. The CDR3 DNA sequence: TGTGCCAGTAGTATTGGGGTTTGGAATTCACCCCTCCACTTT. This encodes CASSIGVWNSPLHF.

The chain employs TRBV4-3 and TRBJ1-1, with D perhaps TRBD1 (5 bases). The germline V and J ends were trimmed by 2 bases and 4 bases, with 11 bases remaining between them. The CDR3 contains 14 residues. Germline V gives CDR1 LGHNA, CDR2 YSLEER. The CDR3 loop is CASSQLRAGTEAFF. In DNA, the CDR3 is TGCGCCAGCAGCCAACTCAGGGCGGGCACTGAAGCTTTCTTT.

This chain's CDR3 is CASSPTRGTEAFF. As DNA, the CDR3 is TGTGCCAGCAGCCCCACCCGAGGCACTGAAGCTTTCTTT. The V and J genes are TRBV7-9 and TRBJ1-1; D remains unclear. The V gene lost 5 bases and the J gene lost 4 bases, with 11 bases spanning the gap. The V gene's germline CDR1 is SEHNR and CDR2 FQNEAQ (reference sequence). This CDR3 is 13 amino acids long.

This clonotype has a count of ten or more. The chain uses TRBV7-8 and TRBJ1-2; TRBD1 matches at 7 bases. The CDR3 covers 15 residues. The V gene's germline CDR1 is SGHVS and CDR2 FQNEAQ. The V and J ends lost 5 bases and 6 bases, in that order; junction bases with no gene match: 12. In nucleotides, the CDR3 is TGTGCCAGCAGCCACCTCGACAGGGTTAAGAATGGCTACACCTTC. This sequence encodes CASSHLDRVKNGYTF. Using reference TRBV7-8 and TRBJ1-2 for the parts outside the CDR3, the full variable domain is GAGVSQSPRYKVAKRGQDVALRCDPISGHVSLFWYQQALGQGPEFLTYFQNEAQLDKSGLPSDRFFAERPEGSVSTLKIQRTQQEDSAVYLCASSHLDRVKNGYTFGSGTRLTVV.